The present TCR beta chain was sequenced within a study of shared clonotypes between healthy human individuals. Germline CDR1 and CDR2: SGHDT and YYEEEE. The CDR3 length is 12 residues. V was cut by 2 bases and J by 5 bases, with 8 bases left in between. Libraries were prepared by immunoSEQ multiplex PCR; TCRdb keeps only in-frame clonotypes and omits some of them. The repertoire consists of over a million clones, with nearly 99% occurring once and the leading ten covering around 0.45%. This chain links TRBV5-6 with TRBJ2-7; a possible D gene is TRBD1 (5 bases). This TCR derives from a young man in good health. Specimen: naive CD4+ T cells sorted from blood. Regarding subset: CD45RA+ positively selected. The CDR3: CASSLNRHEQYF. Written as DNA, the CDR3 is TGTGCCAGCAGCTTAAACAGGCACGAGCAGTACTTC.